Shown below are 9 T cell receptor beta chains from a single sample sequenced in a study of T cell responses to AZD1222 COVID-19 vaccine. This table comes from immunoSEQ multiplex PCR, and its TCRdb copy is limited to in-frame clones, with some not included. The table lists about 86,000 clones, approximately 88% of them singletons. The source material was peripheral blood, sampled on day 0 of AZD1222 vaccination. These receptors came from an adult in good health.

The chain has TRBV6-2 or TRBV6-3 and TRBJ2-1; 9 bases agree with TRBD1. V dropped 1 base and J dropped 7; count of bases not matched to a gene: 8. The CDR3 covers 16 residues. The germline CDR1 and CDR2 sequences are MNHEY and SVGEGT. In DNA form, the CDR3 reads TGTGCCAGCAGTTACTGGGTCTGGGACAGGGAAAATGAGCAGTTCTTC. This translates into CASSYWVWDRENEQFF.

The chain employs TRBV9 and TRBJ2-7; 8 nucleotides align to TRBD2. This CDR3 has 14 amino acids. The V gene end was trimmed by 0 bases and the J gene end by 12 bases; junction bases not matched to a gene: 11. Germline V gene data show CDR1 as SGDLS and CDR2 as YYNGEE. Here the CDR3 DNA reads TGTGCCAGCAGCGTAGCTAGCCTAGCGGGTAAAGTGTACTTC. Translated: CASSVASLAGKVYF. The entire variable domain, with the rest obtained from reference TRBV9 and TRBJ2-7, is as follows: DSGVTQTPKHLITATGQRVTLRCSPRSGDLSVYWYQQSLDQGLQFLIQYYNGEERAKGNILERFSAQQFPDLHSELNLSSLELGDSALYFCASSVASLAGKVYFGPGTRLTVT.

The genes are TRBV27 and TRBJ1-1; 8 bases agree with TRBD1. Germline V gives CDR1 MNHEY, CDR2 SMNVEV (reference sequence). The CDR3 sequence is 16 residues long. V dropped 6 bases and J dropped 1; count of bases not matched to a gene: 10. CDR3 bases: TGTGCCAGCAGAACAGGGGGAGGGCTACAGAACACTGAAGCTTTCTTT. Translated, it gives CASRTGGGLQNTEAFF.

For the CDR3, the DNA is TGTGCCAGCACCCAGACCGGGGGTCTCTATGGCTACACCTTC. Translation: CASTQTGGLYGYTF. The rearrangement links TRBV27 to TRBJ1-2, with a weak D call TRBD1 (5 bases). CDR3 size: 14 residues. Germline V lookup: CDR1 MNHEY, CDR2 SMNVEV (reference sequence). The germline V and J ends were trimmed by 7 bases and 4 bases, with 16 bases remaining between them.

V and J are TRBV10-3 and TRBJ1-1; no definite D call. The V and J ends lost 2 bases and 1 base respectively, with 17 bases between them. CDR3 length: 17 amino acids. Germline assignment: CDR1 ENHRY and CDR2 SYGVKD. Here the CDR3 reads CAISEPDKDLENTEAFF. The CDR3 DNA sequence: TGTGCCATCAGTGAGCCGGATAAGGACCTAGAGAACACTGAAGCTTTCTTT.

A note on this clone: Other nucleotide sequences in the sample specify the same CDR3. This chain links TRBV27 with TRBJ1-1, with D perhaps matching TRBD1 (5 bases). V was trimmed by 4 bases and J by 1 base, leaving 7 bases between them. Per germline, CDR1 MNHEY and CDR2 SMNVEV (reference sequence). The CDR3 is made up of 13 amino acids. CDR3: CASSYTGNTEAFF. The CDR3 nucleotides read TGTGCCAGCAGTTACACAGGGAACACTGAAGCTTTCTTT.

The CDR3 is CASSQDEGTGSFYEQYF. As DNA, the CDR3 is TGTGCCAGCAGCCAAGACGAGGGGACAGGGAGTTTCTACGAGCAGTACTTC. The chain has TRBV3-1 (or the pseudogene TRBV3-2) and TRBJ2-7, with TRBD1 matching 9 bases. The germline gives CDR1 LGHDT, CDR2 YNNKEL (reference sequence). Trimming removed 0 bases from V and 3 bases from J; junction bases left unmatched: 9. The CDR3 totals 17 residues.

The gene calls are TRBV7-8 and TRBJ1-2, with 7 nucleotides matching TRBD1. The CDR3 sequence is 14 residues long. Germline loops: CDR1 SGHVS, CDR2 FQNEAQ. V shed 5 bases, J shed 7 bases, and the junction held 10 bases outside the gene matches. DNA for the CDR3: TGTGCCAGCAGCCCCTCACAGGGGTCGGCTGGCTACACCTTC. This codes for CASSPSQGSAGYTF. Full variable domain (remainder filled in from reference TRBV7-8 and TRBJ1-2): GAGVSQSPRYKVAKRGQDVALRCDPISGHVSLFWYQQALGQGPEFLTYFQNEAQLDKSGLPSDRFFAERPEGSVSTLKIQRTQQEDSAVYLCASSPSQGSAGYTFGSGTRLTVV.

Only one count was recorded for this clone. The chain employs TRBV30 and TRBJ2-1; 11 positions agree with TRBD2. The germline gives CDR1 GTSNPN, CDR2 SVGIG (reference sequence). The V gene end was trimmed by 0 bases and the J gene end by 9 bases; junction bases not matched to a gene: 7. This CDR3 spans 15 amino acids. CDR3 nucleotide sequence: TGTGCCTGGAGTGTACAACTAGCGGGAGCAGGTGAGCAGTTCTTC. Its translation is CAWSVQLAGAGEQFF.